This is a list of T cell receptor beta chains from one sample in a study of CD8 T cells in Susac syndrome. A single record per CDR3 protein comes from TCRdb applying MiXCR to the immunoSEQ multiplex PCR reads. The sample contains 100,000 to 150,000 distinct CDR3 sequences, around 80% of which appear only once. Sequencing used CD8+ T cells from PBMCs. Every receptor here comes from a human donor with multiple sclerosis. The CDR3 runs from the conserved cysteine through the conserved F or W. D genes are given only for firm matches. The listing skips clone size in some rows; elsewhere it reads once, few, many or a size class.

cdr3_aa	cdr3_nt	j_call	v_call	d_call	clone_size
CASSYELGSGYTF	TGTGCCAGCAGTTATGAGTTAGGGTCTGGCTACACCTTC	TRBJ1-2	TRBV6-2/TRBV6-3	-	-
CASSLGAVGELFF	TGTGCCAGCAGTTTAGGAGCAGTCGGGGAGCTGTTTTTT	TRBJ2-2	TRBV28	-	-
CASSPWGKTDTQYF	TGTGCCAGCTCACCATGGGGTAAAACAGATACGCAGTATTTT	TRBJ2-3	TRBV18	-	-
CASSFGGRQVGLYEQYF	TGCGCCAGCAGCTTTGGGGGGAGGCAGGTTGGACTCTACGAGCAGTACTTC	TRBJ2-7	TRBV4-1	-	-
CASNGGGNTEAFF	TGTGCCTCAAACGGCGGGGGGAACACTGAAGCTTTCTTT	TRBJ1-1	TRBV30	-	-
CASSSETSGGALGTGELFF	TGTGCCAGCAGTTCCGAGACTAGCGGGGGGGCCTTGGGCACCGGGGAGCTGTTTTTT	TRBJ2-2	TRBV12-3/TRBV12-4	TRBD2	once
CSGSGDLSGGTEAFF	TGCAGCGGGAGCGGGGATCTGTCAGGGGGCACTGAAGCTTTCTTT	TRBJ1-1	TRBV29-1	TRBD1	-
CASSEGEAPLHF	TGTGCCAGCAGTGAAGGGGAGGCACCCCTCCACTTT	TRBJ1-6	TRBV2	-	once
CASSPPDSNIQYF	TGTGCCAGCAGTCCTCCGGACAGTAACATTCAGTACTTC	TRBJ2-4	TRBV27	-	-
CASSQEAPGTENTGELFF	TGCGCCAGCAGCCAAGAGGCCCCCGGGACTGAGAACACCGGGGAGCTGTTTTTT	TRBJ2-2	TRBV4-3	-	-
CSAGRYGRDYNSPLHF	TGCAGTGCTGGGAGATACGGCAGGGACTATAATTCACCCCTCCACTTT	TRBJ1-6	TRBV20-1	-	-
CASSQTGERYGYTF	TGTGCCAGCAGCCAAACAGGGGAGAGGTATGGCTACACCTTC	TRBJ1-2	TRBV3-1	TRBD1	-
CATIDENTGELFF	TGTGCCACCATAGACGAGAACACCGGGGAGCTGTTTTTT	TRBJ2-2	TRBV24-1	-	-
CATSREFNTEVFF	TGTGCCACCAGCAGAGAATTTAACACTGAAGTTTTCTTT	TRBJ1-1	TRBV15	-	-
CASSEADRAAFLVANNEQFF	TGTGCCAGCAGTGAAGCGGACAGGGCCGCTTTCTTGGTAGCTAACAATGAGCAGTTCTTC	TRBJ2-1	TRBV6-1	TRBD1	-